This T cell receptor beta chain is drawn from a study of blood T cell repertoires in COVID-19. Across the whole study: From the United States, Italy and Spain came samples of acute and convalescent COVID-19. In each case, the material was cDNA or gDNA derived from T cells, B-cell-depleted T cells, or PBMCs.

Authors' analysis steps: Amplification with reference gene primers provided the estimates of nucleated cell counts. Sequenced by immunoSEQ multiplex PCR; TCRdb stores in-frame clones only, minus some. The V and J calls and clone size come from that table; D and trimming were worked out from the DNA. The repertoire holds approximately 200,000 clones, with 88% as singletons. Germline-derived CDR1 and CDR2 are SGHNT and YYREEE (reference sequence). The CDR3 consists of 15 residues. V lost 0 bases and J lost 4, with 13 bases in between. This chain connects TRBV5-4 to TRBJ1-2; the D is unclear. Sample: peripheral blood. This clonotype was obtained from a man aged 65 to 79 with acute or convalescent COVID-19. The CDR3: CASSLDQRRAYGYTF. CDR3 sequence (DNA): TGTGCCAGCAGCTTGGACCAAAGGAGGGCCTATGGCTACACCTTC.